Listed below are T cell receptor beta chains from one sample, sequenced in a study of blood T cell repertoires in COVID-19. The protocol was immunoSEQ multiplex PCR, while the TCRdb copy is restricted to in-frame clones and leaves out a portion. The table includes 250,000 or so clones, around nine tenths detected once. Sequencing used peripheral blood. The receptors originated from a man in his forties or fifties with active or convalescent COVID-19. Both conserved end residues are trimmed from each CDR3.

CDR3 protein: ATPGQPNTGELF
CDR3 length: 12
V gene: TRBV19

CDR3 protein: ASSIRAINTEAF
CDR3 length: 12
V gene: TRBV19

CDR3 protein: ASSLPGTGGNEQF
CDR3 length: 13
V gene: TRBV7-3

CDR3 protein: ASKSDHTESWRAGEKLF
CDR3 length: 17
V gene: TRBV28

CDR3 protein: SVFSPRQSNTEAF
CDR3 length: 13
V gene: TRBV29-1

CDR3 protein: ASSFGLRTGGFREKLF
CDR3 length: 16
V gene: TRBV28

CDR3 protein: ASNIGGGVIAGGNF
CDR3 length: 14
V gene: TRBV10-2

CDR3 protein: ASSISGAANTGELF
CDR3 length: 14
V gene: TRBV9

CDR3 protein: ASSWDRVYEQY
CDR3 length: 11
V gene: TRBV12-3/TRBV12-4

CDR3 protein: ASSLDGGNNSPLH
CDR3 length: 13
V gene: TRBV7-9

CDR3 protein: ASTSRASGSLAYEQY
CDR3 length: 15
V gene: TRBV5-5

CDR3 protein: ASSVGGGRLNEQF
CDR3 length: 13
V gene: TRBV9

CDR3 protein: ATMGTGDYEQY
CDR3 length: 11
V gene: TRBV24-1

CDR3 protein: ASSESRGLNTEAF
CDR3 length: 13
V gene: TRBV10-1

CDR3 protein: AMTGTAGLAGGYEQY
CDR3 length: 15
V gene: TRBV6-4

CDR3 protein: ASSSGQGYEQY
CDR3 length: 11
V gene: TRBV27

CDR3 protein: ASAGQGTREQY
CDR3 length: 11
V gene: TRBV19

CDR3 protein: ASSLVGPGAQY
CDR3 length: 11
V gene: TRBV7-9

CDR3 protein: ASSFGDSSYEQY
CDR3 length: 12
V gene: TRBV27

CDR3 protein: ASTPDILNNLEQF
CDR3 length: 13
V gene: TRBV11-2

CDR3 protein: ASSQELAGRFSYNEQF
CDR3 length: 16
V gene: TRBV3-1/TRBV3-2

CDR3 protein: ASSPRDRVYVEAF
CDR3 length: 13
V gene: TRBV6-5

CDR3 protein: ASRQGMVEAF
CDR3 length: 10
V gene: TRBV25-1

CDR3 protein: ASSFSGPKNIQY
CDR3 length: 12
V gene: TRBV5-6

CDR3 protein: ASSSPGSVDEQF
CDR3 length: 12
V gene: TRBV5-1

CDR3 protein: ASSLGTGGNEQF
CDR3 length: 12
V gene: TRBV5-5